This T cell receptor (beta chain) was identified during a study of response to subunit inactivated influenza vaccine. This clonotype came up a few times. TCRdb re-called the RT-PCR reads through MiXCR, storing one row per CDR3 protein. The repertoire holds some 500,000 distinct CDR3 sequences, with 16% as singletons. The CDR3 length is 13 residues. Germline-derived CDR1 and CDR2 are DFQATT and SNEGSKA (reference sequence). Trimming removed 0 bases from V and 9 bases from J, with 12 bases in between. This specimen consisted of CD4+ T cells sorted from PBMCs, obtained around 25 months after vaccination. The TCR was taken from a man aged 45 to 70 who received an inactivated influenza vaccine. The chain carries TRBV20-1 and TRBJ2-1; D unresolved. The CDR3 reads CSARDNSYGEQFF. The CDR3 DNA reads as TGCAGTGCTAGAGATAATAGCTACGGTGAGCAGTTCTTC.